A selection of T cell receptor beta chains follows, all from one sample in a study of regulatory T cells in long-lasting Graves disease. TCRdb re-analysed the multiplex PCR reads in MiXCR, keeping a single row per CDR3 protein. The data hold over 300,000 distinct CDR3 sequences, with around 15% observed a single time. The sample was peripheral blood mononuclear cells (PBMCs), taken at new diagnosis, from a patient treated with antithyroid drugs. The receptors come from a female donor with Graves disease. The CDR3 runs from the conserved cysteine through the conserved F or W. Each record gives: CDR3 length, D gene, clone size, V gene, J gene, CDR3 protein, CDR3 DNA. D genes are given only for firm matches. The size field is filled for only some rows; it gives once, few, many or a size class.

14	NA	many	TRBV7-2	TRBJ2-7	CASSSEGEIYEQYF	TGTGCCAGCAGCTCCGAAGGGGAGATCTACGAGCAGTACTTC
17	TRBD2	many	TRBV5-6	TRBJ2-5	CASSLVGLAVYQETQYF	TGTGCCAGCAGCTTGGTTGGACTAGCGGTTTACCAAGAGACCCAGTACTTC
15	NA	NA	TRBV25-1	TRBJ2-3	CASSIGALGTDTQYF	TGTGCCAGCAGTATAGGTGCCCTTGGCACAGATACGCAGTATTTT
12	NA	many	TRBV28	TRBJ2-3	CASTFGAVKQYF	TGTGCCAGCACATTTGGGGCGGTTAAGCAGTATTTT
20	TRBD2	many	TRBV24-1	TRBJ2-3	CATSDFGGLAGGPEVDTQYF	TGTGCCACCAGTGATTTCGGGGGCCTAGCGGGAGGGCCCGAGGTGGATACGCAGTATTTT
13	NA	many	TRBV28	TRBJ1-2	CASKTSTDYGYTF	TGTGCCAGCAAAACGTCGACAGACTATGGCTACACCTTC
15	TRBD1	NA	TRBV12-3/TRBV12-4	TRBJ1-5	CASNSRDRESQPQHF	TGTGCCAGCAATTCCCGAGACAGGGAAAGTCAGCCCCAGCATTTT
14	TRBD2	NA	TRBV5-6	TRBJ2-7	CASSASGRAYEQYF	TGTGCCAGCAGCGCTAGCGGGAGGGCTTACGAGCAGTACTTC
15	NA	few	TRBV7-9	TRBJ2-3	CASVIRAKPTDTQYF	TGTGCCAGCGTGATTCGGGCGAAACCCACAGATACGCAGTATTTT
16	NA	many	TRBV12-3/TRBV12-4	TRBJ2-3	CASNEFGRTSTDTQYF	TGTGCCAGCAACGAATTTGGGCGAACTAGCACAGATACGCAGTATTTT
11	NA	once	TRBV3-1	TRBJ2-1	CASTTADEQFF	TGTGCCAGCACCACGGCGGATGAGCAGTTCTTC
15	TRBD1	few	TRBV4-1	TRBJ2-2	CASSQAQGVTGELFF	TGCGCCAGCAGCCAAGCCCAGGGGGTCACCGGGGAGCTGTTTTTT
15	NA	many	TRBV11-2	TRBJ1-2	CASSLGAELNYGYTF	TGTGCCAGCAGCTTAGGCGCAGAGCTGAACTATGGCTACACCTTC
15	NA	many	TRBV3-1	TRBJ1-1	CASSQDFAVNTEAFF	TGTGCCAGCAGCCAAGATTTCGCCGTGAACACTGAAGCTTTCTTT
14	NA	few	TRBV4-1	TRBJ2-5	CASSPYTAGETQYF	TGCGCCAGCAGCCCTTACACAGCGGGAGAGACCCAGTACTTC
16	TRBD2	many	TRBV11-2	TRBJ2-3	CASSFESSGGTDTQYF	TGTGCCAGCAGCTTTGAATCTAGCGGGGGCACAGATACGCAGTATTTT
17	TRBD2	many	TRBV7-6	TRBJ2-7	CASSYGTSGGVSYEQYF	TGTGCCAGCAGCTACGGGACTAGCGGGGGGGTCTCCTACGAGCAGTACTTC
11	NA	many	TRBV11-2	TRBJ1-1	CASTMNTEAFF	TGTGCCAGCACAATGAACACTGAAGCTTTCTTT
12	NA	many	TRBV7-9	TRBJ2-7	CASSLYGAEQYF	TGTGCCAGCAGCTTATATGGGGCCGAGCAGTACTTC
15	NA	few	TRBV5-1	TRBJ2-3	CASSPAGSHTDTQYF	TGCGCCAGCAGCCCGGCGGGTAGCCACACAGATACGCAGTATTTT
16	TRBD2	many	TRBV7-2	TRBJ2-1	CASSSTKAGAYNEQFF	TGTGCCAGCAGCTCTACAAAAGCGGGAGCCTACAATGAGCAGTTCTTC
14	NA	many	TRBV2	TRBJ1-2	CASSPTTLATGYTF	TGTGCCAGCAGCCCCACCACCCTAGCGACTGGCTACACCTTC
15	TRBD2	many	TRBV2	TRBJ2-4	CASSPSGSPLNIQYF	TGTGCCAGCAGTCCAAGCGGGAGCCCTCTGAACATTCAGTACTTC
14	NA	many	TRBV11-2	TRBJ2-3	CASSLAVPWDTQYF	TGTGCCAGCAGCTTAGCGGTACCGTGGGATACGCAGTATTTT
15	TRBD1	NA	TRBV4-2	TRBJ2-7	CASSQEWQGAYEQYF	TGTGCCAGCAGCCAAGAATGGCAGGGGGCCTACGAGCAGTACTTC
15	NA	many	TRBV12-3/TRBV12-4	TRBJ2-3	CASSFGQLNTDTQYF	TGTGCCAGCAGTTTCGGACAGCTAAACACAGATACGCAGTATTTT
14	NA	few	TRBV7-2	TRBJ2-3	CASSFVAELRLQYF	TGTGCCAGCAGCTTTGTAGCGGAGTTACGACTGCAGTATTTT
21	NA	few	TRBV7-3	TRBJ1-1	CASSLSTSTSWKDRRNTEAFF	TGTGCCAGCAGCTTGTCAACTTCCACATCTTGGAAAGACCGCCGGAACACTGAAGCTTTCTTT
16	NA	many	TRBV19	TRBJ2-4	CASSPHYGGGKNIQYF	TGTGCCAGTAGTCCCCACTATGGAGGAGGCAAAAACATTCAGTACTTC
13	NA	many	TRBV24-1	TRBJ2-3	CATSDRVFHTQYF	TGTGCCACCAGTGATCGCGTCTTTCATACGCAGTATTTT
16	TRBD1	few	TRBV13	TRBJ1-2	CASSSLKRGQTYGYTF	TGTGCCAGCAGCTCCCTAAAGAGGGGGCAAACCTATGGCTACACCTTC
16	NA	many	TRBV5-1	TRBJ2-3	CASSLEAGGSLYTQYF	TGCGCCAGCAGCTTGGAAGCCGGGGGTAGTTTGTATACGCAGTATTTT
18	NA	NA	TRBV9	TRBJ2-1	CASSVDPYWGESYNEQFF	TGTGCCAGCAGCGTAGACCCCTACTGGGGGGAGAGCTACAATGAGCAGTTCTTC
15	TRBD2	many	TRBV28	TRBJ2-7	CASSSRLAGAGEQYF	TGTGCCAGCAGTTCCCGACTAGCGGGGGCGGGGGAGCAGTACTTC
13	NA	few	TRBV20-1	TRBJ1-1	CSARQVPNTEAFF	TGCAGTGCTAGACAGGTCCCGAACACTGAAGCTTTCTTT
15	TRBD1	many	TRBV27	TRBJ1-1	CASSLVRDSFAEAFF	TGTGCCAGCAGTTTAGTACGGGACAGCTTTGCTGAAGCTTTCTTT
11	NA	few	TRBV6-9	TRBJ2-2	CASSYGGELFF	TGTGCCAGCAGTTACGGCGGGGAGCTGTTTTTT
14	NA	NA	TRBV20-1	TRBJ2-2	CSATARTNTGELFF	TGCAGTGCTACAGCCCGCACGAACACCGGGGAGCTGTTTTTT
16	TRBD2	few	TRBV2	TRBJ2-1	CASSVRAASGDNEQFF	TGTGCCAGCAGTGTTAGGGCGGCTAGCGGAGACAATGAGCAGTTCTTC
12	NA	NA	TRBV6-2/TRBV6-3	TRBJ2-3	CASSYRLDTQYF	TGTGCCAGCAGTTACCGTCTAGATACGCAGTATTTT
13	NA	many	TRBV27	TRBJ1-2	CASSVGRGGGYTF	TGTGCCAGCAGTGTGGGCAGGGGAGGTGGCTACACCTTC